This TCR beta chain stems from a study of monozygotic twins with inflammatory bowel disease. Study-wide points: Any single strong signal or clonotype tied to IBD lacked support. Especially with disease activity, IBD patients had fewer clonotypes in common with others than healthy twins did. TCRbeta diversity (inverse Simpson) was lower in IBD patients than in healthy co-twins.

In germline, CDR1 is MNHGY, CDR2 SAAAGT. The CDR3 consists of 12 residues. About this clonotype: Antigen unknown.

Per donor there was one draw, yielding a blood sample of around 2.5 ml. TCRdb reworked the 5' RACE reads into one entry per CDR3 protein, no DNA. In all, the sample yields under 200,000 distinct CDR3 sequences. This chain joins TRBV6-8 and TRBJ2-7; the TCRdb call, TRBD1, lacks DNA for checking. The specimen was blood. This clonotype was sampled from a human donor with ulcerative colitis or Crohn's disease, or a healthy co-twin of an affected twin (not recorded which). CDR3 residues: CAIKDRDYEQYF.